These 17 T cell receptor beta chains came from one sample sequenced in a study of CXCR3-negative and CXCR3-positive naive CD8 T cells. Whole-study findings and limits: Hydrophobicity was higher for TRB CDR3s found in CXCR3-positive naive cells than in CXCR3-negative naive cells.

Their specific antigens are unknown. It was by 5' RACE with UMI labels that the TRB cDNA libraries were prepared. TCRdb reprocessed the 5' RACE reads; each CDR3 protein has one entry and no DNA is given. The record lists tens of thousands of distinct CDR3 sequences, of which the ten most abundant hold about 0.62%. Sequencing was performed on naive CXCR3+ CD8+ T cells from blood. The subset denotes: CD45RO-CCR7+CD27+CD95- naive CD8+ T cells expressing CXCR3 (TNR3+). Receptors were obtained from a human donor in good health. Some clones in this sample may be carry-over from other donors' samples.

The V gene is TRBV28, the J gene TRBJ1-1. The CDR3 contains 15 residues. In germline, CDR1 is MDHEN, CDR2 SYDVKM. The CDR3: CASSLIGERATEAFF.

The chain combines TRBV28 with TRBJ2-4. This CDR3 has 16 residues. Germline V gene lookup returns CDR1 MDHEN and CDR2 SYDVKM. The CDR3 sequence is CASSHTADVAKNIQYF.

The V call is TRBV4-3, the J call TRBJ2-5; the TCRdb call, TRBD2, lacks DNA for checking. Germline-derived CDR1 and CDR2 are LGHNA and YSLEER. This CDR3 spans 17 amino acids. CDR3 sequence: CASSQDPAGGLQETQYF.

The rearrangement links TRBV5-1 to TRBJ2-1; the TCRdb call, TRBD1, lacks DNA for checking. The germline gives CDR1 SGHRS, CDR2 YFSETQ. This CDR3 comprises 15 residues. The CDR3 loop reads CASSLGDRGSDEQFF.

This sequence joins TRBV4-1 and TRBJ1-5; checking the TCRdb D call of TRBD1 is not possible without DNA. CDR1 is MGHRA, CDR2 YSYEKL, per germline. The CDR3 totals 15 residues. The CDR3 reads CASSQDQGSNQPQHF.

The rearrangement uses TRBV28 and TRBJ2-2. CDR1 and CDR2 from the germline V gene are MDHEN and SYDVKM. The CDR3 loop spans 14 amino acids. CDR3: CATSIVVDTGELFF.

The V gene is TRBV5-5, the J gene TRBJ2-7; TCRdb's D gene call, TRBD2, goes unchecked for lack of DNA. Germline V gene data show CDR1 as SGHKS and CDR2 as YYEKEE (reference sequence). This CDR3 comprises 15 residues. CDR3 protein: CASSLGRSGFYEQYF.

The J gene is TRBJ2-1, the V gene TRBV5-6. The CDR3 has 13 amino acids. CDR1 SGHDT and CDR2 YYEEEE come from the germline V gene. The CDR3 sequence is CASSLASYNEQFF.

The rearrangement links TRBV20-1 to TRBJ2-5; TCRdb's D gene call, TRBD2, goes unchecked for lack of DNA. The CDR3 has 14 amino acids. Germline V gene lookup returns CDR1 DFQATT and CDR2 SNEGSKA (reference sequence). CDR3 sequence: CSARAGGLRETQYF.

The chain joins TRBV29-1 to TRBJ1-1. Germline CDR1 SQVTM, CDR2 ANQGSEA. This CDR3 is built from 11 residues. The CDR3 loop reads CSVRWAFEAFF.

V usage is TRBV15 and J usage is TRBJ2-3. The CDR3 has 14 amino acids. Germline lookup yields CDR1 LNHNV and CDR2 YYDKDF (reference sequence). The CDR3 reads CATSSVGSTDTQYF.

The gene calls are TRBV20-1 and TRBJ1-2; the TCRdb D gene call, TRBD1, has no DNA to confirm it. CDR1 DFQATT and CDR2 SNEGSKA come from the germline V gene (reference sequence). CDR3 length: 13 amino acids. The CDR3 loop reads CSARGDRDYGYTF.

V usage is TRBV7-9 and J usage is TRBJ1-1. The germline V gene encodes CDR1 SEHNR and CDR2 FQNEAQ (reference sequence). The CDR3 contains 12 residues. The CDR3 protein is CASALGNTEAFF.

The genes are TRBV28 and TRBJ2-5; lacking DNA, the TRBD2 call made by TCRdb goes unchecked. The CDR3 covers 12 residues. The germline V gene encodes CDR1 MDHEN and CDR2 SYDVKM. The CDR3 spells CASKSPGETQYF.

This chain joins TRBV28 and TRBJ2-7; TCRdb outputs TRBD2, but without DNA this stays unchecked. Germline V gene sequence: CDR1 MDHEN, CDR2 SYDVKM. The CDR3 loop spans 12 amino acids. CDR3 protein: CASGRDSYEQYF.

The chain combines TRBV29-1 with TRBJ2-5; TCRdb's D gene call, TRBD1, goes unchecked for lack of DNA. Germline V gene lookup returns CDR1 SQVTM and CDR2 ANQGSEA. The length of the CDR3 is 16 residues. The CDR3 sequence is CSVEPGGTAFDETQYF.

The genes are TRBV5-6 and TRBJ2-2. The CDR3 consists of 13 residues. Germline assignment: CDR1 SGHDT and CDR2 YYEEEE. The CDR3 sequence: CASSLVAPGELFF. Combining the CDR3 with reference TRBV5-6 and TRBJ2-2 gives the whole variable domain DAGVTQSPTHLIKTRGQQVTLRCSPKSGHDTVSWYQQALGQGPQFIFQYYEEEERQRGNFPDRFSGHQFPNYSSELNVNALLLGDSALYLCASSLVAPGELFFGEGSRLTVL.